This T cell receptor (beta chain) was captured in a study of Ad26.COV2.S vaccination and SARS-CoV-2 variants. General observations from the study: Vaccine recipients surpassed placebo recipients in spike-specific TCR breadth.

Profiling relied on immunoSEQ multiplex PCR, and the TCRdb table lists in-frame clones only, not all of them. The sample carries about 180,000 clones, around 85% recorded once. Of note for this clone: Its antigen is unidentified. At the DNA level, this CDR3 is encoded by other sequences in the same sample as well.

This CDR3 is built from 14 residues. V shed 4 bases and J 3 bases; nucleotides not matched to a gene: 3. Germline V CDR1 and CDR2: SGHRS, YFSETQ. This chain connects TRBV5-1 to TRBJ2-3; 9 bases line up with TRBD1. The receptor was derived from a human donor who had recovered from COVID-19. This specimen was peripheral blood, taken after recovery from COVID-19. CDR3 residues: CASSPGQGTDTQYF. CDR3 DNA: TGCGCCAGCAGCCCTGGACAGGGGACAGATACGCAGTATTTT. Variable domain in full (rest from reference TRBV5-1 and TRBJ2-3): KAGVTQTPRYLIKTRGQQVTLSCSPISGHRSVSWYQQTPGQGLQFLFEYFSETQRNKGNFPGRFSGRQFSNSRSEMNVSTLELGDSALYLCASSPGQGTDTQYFGPGTRLTVL.